The clone carrying this T cell receptor beta chain has at least ten counts. Its antigen is not known. The entry originates in a study of T cell repertoires in cytomegalovirus infection. TCRdb ran MiXCR on the reads and lists one entry per CDR3 protein. The sample records under 800,000 distinct CDR3 sequences, around 24% being singletons. Germline loops: CDR1 SGHVS, CDR2 FNYEAQ. The CDR3 sequence is 14 residues long. V was clipped by 1 base and J by 5 bases, with 11 bases between them. Regarding the study as a whole: In two of eight donors, the top clonotype was HLA-C-restricted CMV-specific. Cumulative frequency of public TCR beta families picked out carriers of CMV plus the relevant HLA.

Sample: CD8+ T cells from PBMCs. This TCR was recovered from a human donor in good health (CMV status not recorded). Some clones in this sample may be carry-over from other donors' samples. The J gene is TRBJ1-1, the V gene TRBV7-6, with D hard to call. CDR3 sequence (DNA): TGTGCCAGCAGCTTAGATGACGAGGGAACTGAAGCTTTCTTT. Its protein is CASSLDDEGTEAFF.